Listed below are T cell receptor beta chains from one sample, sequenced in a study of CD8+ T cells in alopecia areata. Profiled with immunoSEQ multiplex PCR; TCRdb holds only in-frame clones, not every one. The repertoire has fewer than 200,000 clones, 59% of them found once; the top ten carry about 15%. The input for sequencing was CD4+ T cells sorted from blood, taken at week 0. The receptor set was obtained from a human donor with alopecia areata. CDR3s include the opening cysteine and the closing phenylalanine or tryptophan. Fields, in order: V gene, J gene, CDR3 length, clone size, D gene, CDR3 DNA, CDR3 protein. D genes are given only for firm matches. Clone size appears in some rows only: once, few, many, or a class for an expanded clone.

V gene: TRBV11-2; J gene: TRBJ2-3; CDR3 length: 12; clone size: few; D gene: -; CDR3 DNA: TGTGCCAGTCGACAGGAAGAAAATACGCAGTATTTT; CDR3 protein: CASRQEENTQYF
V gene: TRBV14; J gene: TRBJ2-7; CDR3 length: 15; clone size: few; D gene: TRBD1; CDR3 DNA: TGTGCCAGCAGCCTGCCCGGGACAGGGATTCACGAGCAGTACTTC; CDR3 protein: CASSLPGTGIHEQYF
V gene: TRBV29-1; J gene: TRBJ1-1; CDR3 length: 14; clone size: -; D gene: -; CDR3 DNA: TGCAGCGTCCAACCGCGTTTCATGAACACTGAAGCTTTCTTT; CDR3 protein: CSVQPRFMNTEAFF
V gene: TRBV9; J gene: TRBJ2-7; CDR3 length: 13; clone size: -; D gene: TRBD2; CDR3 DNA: TGTGCCAGCAGCGAGACTAGCGGGGACGAGCAGTACTTC; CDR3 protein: CASSETSGDEQYF
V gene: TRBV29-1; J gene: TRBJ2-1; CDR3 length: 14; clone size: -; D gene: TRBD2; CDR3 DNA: TGCAGCGTTGAGGTTACTAGCGGATACAATGAGCAGTTCTTC; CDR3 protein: CSVEVTSGYNEQFF
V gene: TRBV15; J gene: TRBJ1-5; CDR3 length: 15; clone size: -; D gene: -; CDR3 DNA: TGTGCCACCAGCAGAGACCGTTTTAGCAATCAGCCCCAGCATTTT; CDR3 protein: CATSRDRFSNQPQHF
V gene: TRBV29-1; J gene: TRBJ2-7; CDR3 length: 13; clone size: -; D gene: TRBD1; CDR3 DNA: TGCAGCGTTGAAGGGCAGGGGGCTTACGAGCAGTACTTC; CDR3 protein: CSVEGQGAYEQYF
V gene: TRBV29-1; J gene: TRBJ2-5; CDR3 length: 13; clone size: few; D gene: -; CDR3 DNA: TGCAGCGTTGAGCTGAAGATGCAAGAGACCCAGTACTTC; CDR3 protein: CSVELKMQETQYF
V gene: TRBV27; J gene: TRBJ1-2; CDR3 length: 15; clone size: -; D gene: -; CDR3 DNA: TGTGCCAGCAGTTGGCCAGGGAAGGGTCCCATTGGCTACACCTTC; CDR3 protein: CASSWPGKGPIGYTF
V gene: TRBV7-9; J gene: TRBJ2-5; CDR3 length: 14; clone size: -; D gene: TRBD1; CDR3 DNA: TGTGCCAGCAGCAATACAGGGGATTGGGAGACCCAGTACTTC; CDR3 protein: CASSNTGDWETQYF
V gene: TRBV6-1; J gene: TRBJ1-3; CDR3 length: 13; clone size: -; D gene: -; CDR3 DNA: TGTGCCATCAGTGAGAGCTCTGGAAACACCATATATTTT; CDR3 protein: CAISESSGNTIYF
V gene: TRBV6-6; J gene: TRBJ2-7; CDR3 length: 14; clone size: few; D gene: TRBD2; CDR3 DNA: TGTGCCAGCAGCGATCTGTCTAGCGGCTACGAGCAGTACTTC; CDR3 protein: CASSDLSSGYEQYF
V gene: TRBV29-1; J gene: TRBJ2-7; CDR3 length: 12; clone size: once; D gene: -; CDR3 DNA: TGCAGCGTTGGGACAAGGGGGGGGAGGCGGTACTTC; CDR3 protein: CSVGTRGGRRYF
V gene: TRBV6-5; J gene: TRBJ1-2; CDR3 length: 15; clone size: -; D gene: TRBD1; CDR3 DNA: TGTGCCAGCAGTTACCGGGACAGGGGTTCCTATGGCTACACCTTC; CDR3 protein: CASSYRDRGSYGYTF
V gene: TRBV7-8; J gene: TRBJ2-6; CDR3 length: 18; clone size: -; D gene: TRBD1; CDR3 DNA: TGTGCCAGCAGCTATGACAGGGGCCTAATCTCTGGGGCCAACGTCCTGACTTTC; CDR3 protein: CASSYDRGLISGANVLTF
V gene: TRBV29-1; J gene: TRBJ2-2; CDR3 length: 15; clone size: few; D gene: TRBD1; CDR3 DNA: TGCAGCGGCAGCACCGGGACAGTGAACACCGGGGAGCTGTTTTTT; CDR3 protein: CSGSTGTVNTGELFF
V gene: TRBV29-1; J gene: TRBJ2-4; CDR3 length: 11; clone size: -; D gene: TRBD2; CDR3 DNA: TGCAGCGTTGTAAGCGGGGACATTCAGTACTTC; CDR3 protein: CSVVSGDIQYF
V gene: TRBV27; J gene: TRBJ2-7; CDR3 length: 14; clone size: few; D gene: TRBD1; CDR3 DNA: TGTGCCAGCGGAGCCGGGACAGGGGACTACGAGCAGTACTTC; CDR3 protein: CASGAGTGDYEQYF
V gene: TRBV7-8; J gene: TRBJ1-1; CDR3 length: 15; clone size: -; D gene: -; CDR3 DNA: TGTGCCAGCAGCCCCGGGGGGGGAACGAACACTGAAGCTTTCTTT; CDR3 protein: CASSPGGGTNTEAFF
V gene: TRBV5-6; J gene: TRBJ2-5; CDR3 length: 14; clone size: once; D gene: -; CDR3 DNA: TGTGCCAGCAGCGGCCGGTCGGGCCGGGAGACCCAGTACTTC; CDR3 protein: CASSGRSGRETQYF
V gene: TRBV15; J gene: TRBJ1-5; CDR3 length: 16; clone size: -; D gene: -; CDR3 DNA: TGTGCCACCAGCAGAAATACAGAAAATAGCAATCAGCCCCAGCATTTT; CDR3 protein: CATSRNTENSNQPQHF
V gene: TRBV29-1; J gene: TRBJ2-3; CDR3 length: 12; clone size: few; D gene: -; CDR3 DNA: TGCAGCGTTGAGAAAGGCACAGATACGCAGTATTTT; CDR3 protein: CSVEKGTDTQYF
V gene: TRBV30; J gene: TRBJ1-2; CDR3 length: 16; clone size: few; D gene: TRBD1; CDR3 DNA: TGTGCCTGGTCCGATGCTGGGACAGGGTACCCGGGTGGCTACACCTTC; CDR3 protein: CAWSDAGTGYPGGYTF
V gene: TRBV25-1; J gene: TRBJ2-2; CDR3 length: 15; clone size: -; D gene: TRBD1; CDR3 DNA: TGTGCCAGCCGCCGGGACAGGGGGAACACCGGGGAGCTGTTTTTT; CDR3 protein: CASRRDRGNTGELFF
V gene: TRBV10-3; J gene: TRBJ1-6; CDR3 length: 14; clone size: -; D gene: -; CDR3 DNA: TGTGCCATCAGTGAGACAAGGACGGATTCACCCCTCCACTTT; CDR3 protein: CAISETRTDSPLHF
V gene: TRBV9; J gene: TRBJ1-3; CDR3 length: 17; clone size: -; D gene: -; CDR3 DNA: TGTGCCAGCAGCGTAGGTGGCGACACCCTCTCTGGAAACACCATATATTTT; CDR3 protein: CASSVGGDTLSGNTIYF
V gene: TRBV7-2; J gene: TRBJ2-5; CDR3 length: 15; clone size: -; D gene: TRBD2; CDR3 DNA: TGTGCCAGCAGCCCTATAAGCGGGGGGGCCGGGACCCAGTACTTC; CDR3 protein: CASSPISGGAGTQYF